The present entry profiles one TCR beta chain with its context. This CDR3 comprises 14 residues. With 0 bases removed from V and 6 bases from J, the gap between germline ends came to 9 bases. Germline-derived CDR1 and CDR2 are SGHNT and YENEEA. This specimen belongs to a study of CD8+CD57+ T cells in acquired aplastic anemia. Study overall: Mean DNA quantity obtained from sorted CD4+ and CD8+ cells was 3 to 4 ug.

The template used for profiling TCR beta VDJ and CDR3 was genomic DNA. Using its own MiXCR run on the reads, TCRdb lists one record per CDR3 protein. The sample records 200,000 to 300,000 distinct CDR3 sequences, 70% to 85% being singletons. All sequencing subjects had displayed CD8+CD57+ cell expansion on flow cytometry. Severe acquired aplastic anemia was present in every patient. The sample was sorted CD4+, CD8+, or CD8+CD57+ T cells (not recorded which) from PBMCs. The TCR comes from a human donor with aplastic anemia. The rearrangement uses TRBV11-3 and TRBJ2-1; no definite D call. The CDR3 loop reads CASSLESLGNEQFF. As DNA, the CDR3 is TGTGCCAGCAGCTTAGAGTCGTTAGGCAATGAGCAGTTCTTC.